The source of this T cell receptor (beta chain) is a study of T cell repertoires and HLA-DP antigens (dated by TCRdb to the late 2010s). Regarding the study in general: The study used an in vitro model of CD4+ T cell alloreactivity in which transduced HeLa cells presented allogeneic HLA-DP. The two alloantigens modelled structurally similar versus dissimilar alloantigens, differing from self at one and ten peptide-binding groove amino acids, respectively. The three donors were two male and one female, with ages ranging from the 18-to-29 to the 60-to-69 age band. Average DNA input was roughly 220 ng for sorted CD137+CD4+ samples, compared with approximately 1,200 ng for pre-culture CD4+ samples.

General findings and caveats noted by the study authors: Naive and memory CD4+ repertoires were not analysed separately. Limitations were identified as the inclusion of only a few donors, the use of a non-physiological HeLa antigen-presenting system, and the use of total CD4+ responder cells. Clonality of sorted CD137+ cells was similar against both alloantigens (about 0.4) and much higher than in pre-culture samples (about 0.04). Clones undetected before culture had an average cumulative frequency of about 35% against one allele and over 45% against the other.

This clone was detected once. No antigen is known for it. Per-base qualities were not stored, and no clone one base away is much larger. The immunoSEQ multiplex PCR, with forward primers for 54 TRBV segments and reverse primers for 13 TRBJ segments, was used to amplify TCRB CDR3 regions. Pre-culture CD4+ samples were sequenced at deep resolution, targeting some 220,000 T cell genomes. Amplicons were sequenced on an Illumina HiSeq System, producing 87 bp reads covering the CDR3. The source study handled its data this way. Correction for PCR and sequencing errors was applied to reads, and CDR3 regions were defined through alignment to IMGT reference sequences. Synthetic template pools were used to estimate counts of templates and unique rearrangements. Clonality was computed by subtracting Pielou's evenness from 1. The Daley-Smith estimator was used to estimate richness. Morisita's index served as the measure of repertoire overlap. Clones present in cultured samples but not detected in the pre-culture repertoire of the same donor were defined as low-abundance clones. TCRdb obtained this table from immuneACCESS and retained in-frame rearrangements with V and J assigned. These tables miss some clones; where compared with another copy, unresolved V genes account for less than half of the shortfall, and the remainder is unexplained. V, J and clone size reflect that table, while D and trimming were determined from the DNA. The sample data list some 110,000 clones, and more than 85% of these were observed just once. The ten top clones hold approximately 0.25% of the sample.

Untouched CD4+ T cells were isolated from Ficoll-separated PBMC through negative selection with magnetic beads, and an average purity of roughly 98% was reached. Magnetic beads were used to isolate untouched CD4+ T cells from Ficoll-separated PBMC, giving about 97.7% purity with negligible CD8+ contamination. Peripheral blood mononuclear cells came from the buffy coats of a few healthy blood donors, who served as the study's donors. All three donors were CMV seronegative. The DNeasy Blood & Tissue Kit was used to extract genomic DNA. For each subject, genomic DNA from sorted CD137+CD4+ cells and from pre-culture CD4+ baseline samples underwent TCRB sequencing. From the cysteine up to the phenylalanine, the CDR3 has a length of 18 residues. Only the CDR3 part of the read is kept: 54 bases, read in frame from the first base. For CDR1 and CDR2, the germline V gene lists SGHRS and YFSETQ. V has 0 bases trimmed and J has 0 bases trimmed; junction bases matching no gene number 2.

The TCR originated in a young woman in good health and CMV-seronegative. What was sequenced was CD4+ T cells from PBMCs. The rearranged segments are TRBV5-1 and TRBJ2-1; 14 of the junction bases match TRBD2. The CDR3 in this case is CASSLGTSGGISYNEQFF. The nucleotide sequence is TGCGCCAGCAGCTTGGGGACTAGCGGGGGGATCTCCTACAATGAGCAGTTCTTC.